This TCR beta chain was sequenced in a study of long-term antiretroviral therapy in people with HIV. The study, taken as a whole, reports: Neither ART adherence, viral resistance nor therapy changes were documented. Clones expanded before ART dominated the repertoire at all time points. Controls had broader CDR3 length ranges than HIV repertoires did.

Germline V lookup: CDR1 SGHRS, CDR2 YFSETQ. Deletions cut 4 bases from V and 3 bases from J, with 17 bases between. The CDR3 spans 16 residues. In the case of this clone: Its antigen is unknown.

Runs used v3.0 of the immunoSEQ assay and were done at survey level. Clones were sequenced by immunoSEQ multiplex PCR, and TCRdb holds only the in-frame ones, with some missing. The data contain more than 11,000 clones, over 65% of them singletons. Every one of the participants with HIV received treatment in the United States. V gene TRBV5-1 combines with J gene TRBJ2-1; D might be TRBD2 (5 bases). Sequencing was performed on unsorted PBMCs, taken 1.3 years before starting antiretroviral therapy. This sequence was found in a man aged 40-49 years with HIV. In DNA, the CDR3 is TGCGCCAGCAGCCCAGCTTCGGGGAGCCTCTACAATGAGCAGTTCTTC. Its translation is CASSPASGSLYNEQFF.